These 20 T cell receptor beta chains share one sample of origin, sequenced in a study of Graves' ophthalmopathy and Graves' hyperthyroidism. RNA served as the template for amplifying TCR beta CDR3 regions. The workflow started with a first-round RT-PCR run with HTBI primers and then moved on to a second-round multiplex PCR. Each CDR3 protein is one row after TCRdb ran MiXCR on the multiplex PCR reads. The data show 900,000 to 1,200,000 distinct CDR3 sequences, about two fifths seen once. Material for sequencing was peripheral blood or thyroid tissue (not recorded which). These receptor sequences come from an adult man with Graves' hyperthyroidism.

This clonotype was picked up many times. The chain joins TRBV7-9 to TRBJ2-6, with 9 bases lining up with TRBD1. The CDR3 runs to 18 residues. From germline, CDR1 is SEHNR and CDR2 FQNEAQ (reference sequence). V gave up 3 bases and J gave up 4 bases; unmatched junction bases: 10. The CDR3 spells CASSFTPGQGSGANVLTF. The CDR3 DNA sequence: TGTGCCAGCAGCTTTACACCGGGACAGGGATCCGGGGCCAACGTCCTGACTTTC.

This clonotype was seen only a few times. The rearrangement links TRBV12-3 or TRBV12-4 to TRBJ2-5; 10 nucleotides match TRBD1. The CDR3 covers 15 residues. The junction had 9 bases not matched to a gene; V was cut back by 6 bases and J by 5 bases. The CDR3 region has the DNA TGTGCCAGCAGCACCGGGACAGGGGTTATTGAGACCCAGTACTTC. Protein product: CASSTGTGVIETQYF.

The CDR3 reads CASSRPWGVNTEAFF. CDR3 bases: TGTGCCAGCAGTCGCCCTTGGGGTGTGAACACTGAAGCTTTCTTT. This chain joins TRBV7-2 and TRBJ1-1; D is undetermined. V lost 6 bases to trimming and J lost 0 bases, with 14 bases between them. The germline V gene encodes CDR1 SGHTA and CDR2 FQGNSA. This CDR3 has 15 residues. The full variable domain, with the rest looked up from reference TRBV7-2 and TRBJ1-1, is GAGVSQSPSNKVTEKGKDVELRCDPISGHTALYWYRQSLGQGLEFLIYFQGNSAPDKSGLPSDRFSAERTGGSVSTLTIQRTQQEDSAVYLCASSRPWGVNTEAFFGQGTRLTVV.

Many counts were recorded for this clonotype. V is TRBV30 and J is TRBJ1-2, with no clear D. The length of the CDR3 is 11 residues. Trimming took 0 bases from V and 12 from J, leaving 11 bases between them. Germline CDR1 GTSNPN, CDR2 SVGIG (reference sequence). The CDR3 sequence is CAWSVGVSDTF. CDR3 bases: TGTGCCTGGAGTGTTGGGGTATCTGACACCTTC.

The chain combines TRBV12-3 or TRBV12-4 with TRBJ1-4; the match to TRBD1 covers 8 bases. There are 14 residues in the CDR3. V dropped 3 bases and J dropped 8; count of bases not matched to a gene: 5. The CDR3 reads CASSLDRVQEKLFF. The DNA of the CDR3 is TGTGCCAGCAGTTTGGACAGGGTCCAGGAAAAACTGTTTTTT.

This rearrangement joins TRBV20-1 to TRBJ1-4, with D tentatively TRBD1 (5 bases). CDR3 length: 15 amino acids. Looked up from germline, CDR1 is DFQATT and CDR2 is SNEGSKA (reference sequence). This CDR3 is CNVRQGARGNEKLFF. The CDR3 DNA is TGCAATGTACGTCAGGGCGCCCGGGGGAATGAAAAACTGTTTTTT.

This clonotype is a singleton in its sample. CDR3 sequence: CSALSRTGNTGELFF. In DNA form, the CDR3 reads TGCAGTGCCCTCTCGAGGACAGGGAACACCGGGGAGCTGTTTTTT. V usage is TRBV20-1 and J usage is TRBJ2-2, with 7 bases fitting TRBD1. The V gene end was trimmed by 6 bases and the J gene end by 1 base; junction bases not matched to a gene: 8. The CDR3 has 15 amino acids. Germline lookup yields CDR1 DFQATT and CDR2 SNEGSKA (reference sequence).

This clonotype occurred many times. The chain couples TRBV19 to TRBJ1-5; D unclear. Germline-derived CDR1 and CDR2 are LNHDA and SQIVND (reference sequence). With 7 bases removed from V and 2 bases from J, the gap between germline ends came to 6 bases. CDR3 size: 12 residues. The DNA for the CDR3 is TGTGCCAGTAAGGTCGGCAATCAGCCCCAGCATTTT. Translating it yields CASKVGNQPQHF.

The chain joins TRBV20-1 to TRBJ2-5; possibly TRBD1 for D (5 bases). Trimming left V 5 bases short and J 5 bases short, with 12 bases between. There are 12 residues in the CDR3. Germline V gene sequence: CDR1 DFQATT, CDR2 SNEGSKA (reference sequence). In DNA, the CDR3 is TGCAGTGCTCCGAAGGGGTGGGAGACCCAGTACTTC. Its translation: CSAPKGWETQYF.

V usage is TRBV11-2 and J usage is TRBJ2-7; D possibly uses TRBD1 or TRBD2 (5 bases each). Germline CDR1 reads SGHAT; CDR2 reads FQNNGV. The length of the CDR3 is 16 residues. Trimming shortened V by 1 base and J by 4 bases, and 17 bases separated the two germline ends. CDR3 bases: TGTGCCAGCAGCTTAGTAGGGATGGGGGTGAAATACGAGCAGTACTTC. Its translation: CASSLVGMGVKYEQYF.

The gene calls are TRBV4-1 and TRBJ2-5; D not certain. The ends were cut back, 3 bases at V and 1 base at J, with 9 bases in the middle. Germline CDR1 reads MGHRA; CDR2 reads YSYEKL. This CDR3 spans 14 amino acids. The CDR3 region has the DNA TGCGCCAGCAGCCACATGTTAGCCCAAGAGACCCAGTACTTC. Amino acid sequence: CASSHMLAQETQYF.

The V and J genes are TRBV20-1 and TRBJ1-2, with 7 bases aligning to TRBD1. Germline V lookup: CDR1 DFQATT, CDR2 SNEGSKA (reference sequence). The CDR3 sequence is 14 residues long. The trim removed 2 bases at V and 8 bases at J, leaving 11 bases unmatched. The DNA of the CDR3 is TGCAGTGCTAGACGACAGGGCGGGTCGTCCGGCTACACCTTC. This translates into CSARRQGGSSGYTF.

This chain links TRBV7-8 with TRBJ2-1; possible D gene TRBD2, 5 bases. CDR1 SGHVS and CDR2 FQNEAQ come from the germline V gene. V lost 0 bases to trimming and J lost 6 bases, with 15 bases between them. The CDR3 has 16 amino acids. The CDR3 loop reads CASSLARGRLVNEQFF. Written as DNA, the CDR3 is TGTGCCAGCAGCTTAGCCCGGGGAAGGCTAGTCAATGAGCAGTTCTTC.

The chain links TRBV29-1 to TRBJ2-7, with 9 bases identical to TRBD2. The germline V gene has CDR1 SQVTM and CDR2 ANQGSEA. The CDR3 is made up of 13 amino acids. Trimming cost V 8 bases and J 2 bases; bases outside gene matches: 7. CDR3: CSLDGTSTYEQYF. CDR3 bases: TGCAGCTTAGACGGGACTAGCACCTACGAGCAGTACTTC.

In this sample, this clonotype turned up once. This chain uses TRBV25-1 with TRBJ1-2; weak D call: TRBD1 (5 bases). V lost 5 bases and J lost 2, with 18 bases in between. The germline CDR1 and CDR2 sequences are MGHDK and SYGVNS. The CDR3 runs 16 residues. The CDR3 region has the DNA TGTGCCAGCAGTTTACTCTCCAGGGTTGGAAACTATGGCTACACCTTC. This gives the protein CASSLLSRVGNYGYTF.

The chain is built from TRBV7-9 and TRBJ1-6; 8 bases are shared with TRBD1. CDR3 length equals 16 residues. Germline V CDR1 and CDR2: SEHNR, FQNEAQ (reference sequence). With V trimmed by 3 bases and J by 7 bases, 8 bases remained unmatched. The CDR3 loop is CASSLDRDRPNSPLHF. As DNA, the CDR3 is TGTGCCAGCAGCTTGGACCGGGACAGGCCGAATTCACCCCTCCACTTT. The complete variable domain, with remaining parts taken from reference TRBV7-9 and TRBJ1-6, reads DTGVSQNPRHKITKRGQNVTFRCDPISEHNRLYWYRQTLGQGPEFLTYFQNEAQLEKSRLLSDRFSAERPKGSFSTLEIQRTEQGDSAMYLCASSLDRDRPNSPLHFGNGTRLTVT.

This chain connects TRBV10-3 to TRBJ1-1; the D gene is possibly TRBD1 (6 bases). The CDR3 contains 17 residues. From germline, CDR1 is ENHRY and CDR2 SYGVKD. V dropped 0 bases and J dropped 4 bases, with 18 bases sitting between them. CDR3 residues: CAISESMLGALRTEAFF. The CDR3 coding sequence is TGTGCCATCAGTGAGTCGATGTTGGGGGCGTTACGCACTGAAGCTTTCTTT.

Worth noting for this clonotype: A read error may explain this, as a much larger clone is one base away. This sequence joins TRBV20-1 and TRBJ1-1; the match to TRBD1 covers 9 bases. This CDR3 has 15 amino acids. V shed 1 base and J 4 bases; nucleotides not matched to a gene: 7. In germline, CDR1 is DFQATT, CDR2 SNEGSKA (reference sequence). CDR3 sequence: CSARGLTGGSTEAFF. Here the CDR3 DNA reads TGCAGTGCTAGAGGCCTGACAGGGGGGAGCACTGAAGCTTTCTTT.

The chain links TRBV5-1 to TRBJ2-7, with TRBD2 matching 9 bases. Germline V CDR1 and CDR2: SGHRS, YFSETQ. The J segment lost 2 bases and the V segment lost 4 bases, leaving 10 bases of the junction unmatched. The CDR3 sequence is 16 residues long. CDR3: CASSPRGLAEAYEQYF. The DNA of the CDR3 is TGCGCCAGCAGCCCTAGGGGACTAGCCGAAGCCTACGAGCAGTACTTC.

Many counts were recorded for this clonotype. This sequence joins TRBV7-8 and TRBJ1-4; 11 nucleotides match TRBD1. With V trimmed by 5 bases and J by 10 bases, 12 bases remained unmatched. Germline values: CDR1 SGHVS, CDR2 FQNEAQ. This CDR3 region has 16 residues. DNA for the CDR3: TGTGCCAGCAGCCCCATCGGGACAGGGGGAATCGGAAAACTGTTTTTT. It is translated as CASSPIGTGGIGKLFF.